This T cell receptor beta chain emerged from a study of OX40 agonist ivuxolimab in advanced cancers. The overall study: The group had a mean age of around 64 years, ranged from about 23 to 85, and was approximately 81% male.

The CDR3 runs to 13 residues. Germline CDR1 reads SEHNR; CDR2 reads FQNEAQ (reference sequence). V lost 4 bases and J 3 bases, leaving 10 bases between the germline ends. Regarding the study as a whole: Relative to CD4+ cells, CD8+ T cells on average had more expanded clones. Clonal expansion was seen in CD4+ and CD8+ blood T cells by week 6 at 0.1 to 3.0 mg/kg.

Generated by immunoSEQ multiplex PCR, the TCRdb table keeps only in-frame clones and is missing some. Among some 17,000 clones listed, approximately 84% were seen once. Of note for this clone: Its target is unknown.

This sequence joins TRBV7-9 and TRBJ2-7; D uncertain. This receptor was taken from an adult with an advanced solid tumor such as melanoma, head and neck, liver or kidney cancer. This specimen consisted of CD4+ or CD8+ T cells sorted from blood, obtained in a trial of the OX40 agonist ivuxolimab. For the CDR3, the DNA is TGTGCCAGCAGCTCCGGAGACAACTACGAGCAGTACTTC. It specifies CASSSGDNYEQYF.